The sequence of this TCR beta chain was determined in a study of molecular identifiers for immune sequencing clone quantification. Study background: The replicates split RNA from around 18,000 or 91,000 naive CD8 cells five ways and sequenced four.

The V gene lost 0 bases and the J gene lost 8 bases, with 11 bases spanning the gap. Germline-derived CDR1 and CDR2 are SGHNT and YYREEE (reference sequence). CDR3 size: 14 residues. General observations from the study: Beyond 20 RNA copies, clones held over 97% of effector molecules, compared with under 1% in naive cells.

The table lists this clonotype with many counts. Its antigen remains unidentified. Previously published methods and listed TCR primers were used for the bulk TCR libraries. One entry per CDR3 protein results from TCRdb running MiXCR on the PCR reads. The data contain about 640,000 distinct CDR3 sequences, roughly 21% of them singletons. Every naive CD8 library was made from between roughly 19,000 and 1,000,000 sorted cells with 10%, 30% or 50% RNA. The sample was naive CD8+ T cells from blood, with Jurkat cell RNA spiked in. Subset indicated: FACS-sorted CD8+CD4-CCR7+CD45RA+ naive T cells. The chain joins TRBV5-4 to TRBJ2-2; D gene unclear. This receptor was obtained from a human donor in good health. Some libraries in this study had Jurkat cell RNA spiked in. CDR3 coding DNA: TGTGCCAGCAGCTTGGGACTCTCAGGAGGGGAGCTGTTTTTT. Residues: CASSLGLSGGELFF.